Given below is one T cell receptor (beta chain) in context. Antigen specificity is unknown. Recent vaccinations or acute infections were absent in the healthy HIV-negative adult donors. Naive CD4+ cells were CD45RA-selected; the remaining cells were memory. The data originate from a study of shared clonotypes between healthy human individuals. With 3 bases removed from V and 0 bases from J, the gap between germline ends came to 1 base. The CDR3 is made up of 12 amino acids. Germline V gene sequence: CDR1 LNHDA, CDR2 SQIVND (reference sequence). Profiling relied on immunoSEQ multiplex PCR, and the TCRdb table lists in-frame clones only, not all of them. This table has over a million clones, 75% to 80% appearing once. Whole-study findings and limits: The donor pool, a small one, limited the genetic and exposure-history diversity represented. Only blood samples were collected, and tissue repertoires likely differ.

Sequenced material: memory CD4+ T cells from PBMCs. The sample's subset: CD45RA-negative fraction. The TCR sequence derives from a man between 18 and 35 years old in good health. Some clones in this sample may be carry-over from other donors' samples. The rearrangement joins TRBV19 to TRBJ2-3; D is uncertain. This CDR3 reads CASSMSTDTQYF. CDR3 nucleotides: TGTGCCAGTAGTATGAGCACAGATACGCAGTATTTT.